A selection of T cell receptor beta chains follows, all from one sample in a study of tumor-infiltrating lymphocytes in localized non-small cell lung cancer. TCRdb's table, derived via immunoSEQ multiplex PCR, lists solely in-frame clones and lacks some. The top ten clones hold 4.9% of a sample with about 16,000 clones, approximately 84% of them seen once. Sample: lung tumor tissue. The receptor set was obtained from a human donor with non-small cell lung cancer. Each CDR3 is given with its conserved first and last residue. The D gene is left open where the match is weak. Size values are once, few and many counts, or a class for expanded clones, and some rows have none.

J gene: TRBJ1-2
D gene: .
clone size: .
V gene: TRBV30
CDR3 protein: CASSRQGRYGYTF
CDR3 DNA: TGTGCCTCCTCCCGGCAGGGTCGCTATGGCTACACCTTC

J gene: TRBJ1-1
D gene: .
clone size: .
V gene: TRBV20-1
CDR3 protein: CSAFRNEAFF
CDR3 DNA: TGCAGTGCTTTTAGAAATGAAGCTTTCTTT

J gene: TRBJ1-2
D gene: TRBD1
clone size: .
V gene: TRBV10-3
CDR3 protein: CAINRDRGISDYGYTF
CDR3 DNA: TGTGCCATTAACCGGGACAGGGGGATAAGTGACTATGGCTACACCTTC

J gene: TRBJ1-4
D gene: TRBD1
clone size: .
V gene: TRBV29-1
CDR3 protein: CSATYGTGLEKLFF
CDR3 DNA: TGCAGCGCGACCTACGGGACAGGGCTTGAAAAACTGTTTTTT

J gene: TRBJ1-2
D gene: .
clone size: .
V gene: TRBV27
CDR3 protein: CASSPRVNYGYTF
CDR3 DNA: TGTGCCAGCAGTCCCCGGGTTAACTATGGCTACACCTTC

J gene: TRBJ2-7
D gene: TRBD1
clone size: .
V gene: TRBV27
CDR3 protein: CASRNTGGGTYEQYF
CDR3 DNA: TGTGCCAGCAGGAACACAGGGGGTGGGACCTACGAGCAGTACTTC

J gene: TRBJ2-5
D gene: TRBD2
clone size: .
V gene: TRBV4-1
CDR3 protein: CASSGGTLAVRGGQETQYF
CDR3 DNA: TGCGCCAGCTCGGGAGGGACGCTAGCGGTGAGGGGAGGCCAAGAGACCCAGTACTTC

J gene: TRBJ1-1
D gene: .
clone size: few
V gene: TRBV9
CDR3 protein: CASSVEALGDTEAFF
CDR3 DNA: TGTGCCAGCAGCGTAGAAGCGTTAGGGGACACTGAAGCTTTCTTT

J gene: TRBJ1-1
D gene: .
clone size: .
V gene: TRBV5-6
CDR3 protein: CASSLEGRGNANAFF
CDR3 DNA: TGTGCCAGCAGCTTGGAGGGGAGGGGCAACGCGAACGCTTTCTTT

J gene: TRBJ1-2
D gene: TRBD1
clone size: medium-sized
V gene: TRBV6-5
CDR3 protein: CASSPQGSGYTF
CDR3 DNA: TGTGCCAGCAGTCCACAGGGGAGCGGCTACACCTTC

J gene: TRBJ2-1
D gene: TRBD1
clone size: .
V gene: TRBV5-1
CDR3 protein: CASSLPGTGYNEQFF
CDR3 DNA: TGCGCCAGCAGCTTACCCGGGACAGGGTACAATGAGCAGTTCTTC

J gene: TRBJ2-1
D gene: TRBD2
clone size: .
V gene: TRBV2
CDR3 protein: CASSGPFRLAGVNEQFF
CDR3 DNA: TGTGCCAGCAGTGGCCCCTTCAGACTAGCGGGAGTCAATGAGCAGTTCTTC

J gene: TRBJ2-5
D gene: TRBD2
clone size: .
V gene: TRBV4-1
CDR3 protein: CASSRGGLTPLQTQYF
CDR3 DNA: TGCGCCAGCAGCCGCGGGGGGCTAACCCCACTCCAGACCCAGTACTTC

J gene: TRBJ1-1
D gene: TRBD1
clone size: .
V gene: TRBV30
CDR3 protein: CAWSGGGRAFF
CDR3 DNA: TGTGCCTGGAGTGGAGGGGGCCGAGCTTTCTTT

J gene: TRBJ1-2
D gene: TRBD1
clone size: .
V gene: TRBV7-3
CDR3 protein: CASSPQGGGAGGYTF
CDR3 DNA: TGTGCCAGCAGCCCGCAAGGAGGGGGCGCCGGTGGCTACACCTTC

J gene: TRBJ1-4
D gene: .
clone size: .
V gene: TRBV9
CDR3 protein: CASSATRTNEKLFF
CDR3 DNA: TGTGCCAGCAGCGCGACAAGAACTAATGAAAAACTGTTTTTT

J gene: TRBJ1-1
D gene: TRBD1
clone size: .
V gene: TRBV5-1
CDR3 protein: CASSLRTGHEAFF
CDR3 DNA: TGCGCCAGCAGCTTGCGGACAGGGCATGAAGCTTTCTTT

J gene: TRBJ2-7
D gene: .
clone size: once
V gene: TRBV18
CDR3 protein: CASSLGGPREQYF
CDR3 DNA: TGTGCCAGCTCACTGGGGGGCCCCCGCGAGCAGTACTTC

J gene: TRBJ2-2
D gene: .
clone size: .
V gene: TRBV5-1
CDR3 protein: CASSLGEITGELFF
CDR3 DNA: TGCGCCAGCAGCTTGGGGGAGATCACCGGGGAGCTGTTTTTT

J gene: TRBJ2-5
D gene: TRBD1
clone size: .
V gene: TRBV11-2
CDR3 protein: CASSLGGTGQETQYF
CDR3 DNA: TGTGCCAGCAGCTTAGGGGGGACAGGGCAAGAGACCCAGTACTTC

J gene: TRBJ1-1
D gene: .
clone size: .
V gene: TRBV18
CDR3 protein: CASSGADDTEAFF
CDR3 DNA: TGTGCCAGCTCAGGGGCCGATGACACTGAAGCTTTCTTT

J gene: TRBJ1-2
D gene: TRBD1
clone size: .
V gene: TRBV7-8
CDR3 protein: CASSSLVIPGTAYYGYTF
CDR3 DNA: TGTGCCAGCAGCTCCCTAGTTATCCCCGGGACAGCATATTATGGCTACACCTTC

J gene: TRBJ1-4
D gene: TRBD1
clone size: .
V gene: TRBV27
CDR3 protein: CASSLGQGGTKLFF
CDR3 DNA: TGTGCCAGCAGTTTAGGACAGGGAGGAACAAAACTGTTTTTT

J gene: TRBJ2-3
D gene: .
clone size: .
V gene: TRBV5-1
CDR3 protein: CASSLDLSTDTQYF
CDR3 DNA: TGCGCCAGCAGCTTGGACCTCAGCACAGATACGCAGTATTTT

J gene: TRBJ1-5
D gene: .
clone size: few
V gene: TRBV7-8
CDR3 protein: CASSLDPGEQPQHF
CDR3 DNA: TGTGCCAGCAGCTTAGATCCGGGAGAGCAGCCCCAGCATTTT

J gene: TRBJ1-4
D gene: TRBD1
clone size: .
V gene: TRBV5-6
CDR3 protein: CASSLGQGIEKLFF
CDR3 DNA: TGTGCCAGCAGCTTGGGACAGGGGATCGAAAAACTGTTTTTT

J gene: TRBJ2-7
D gene: .
clone size: .
V gene: TRBV2
CDR3 protein: CASSELGRETTYEQYF
CDR3 DNA: TGTGCCAGCAGTGAACTGGGCAGGGAGACAACCTACGAGCAGTACTTC

J gene: TRBJ2-4
D gene: TRBD1
clone size: .
V gene: TRBV29-1
CDR3 protein: CSVTGTGKNIQYF
CDR3 DNA: TGCAGCGTCACCGGGACAGGGAAAAACATTCAGTACTTC

J gene: TRBJ1-2
D gene: .
clone size: .
V gene: TRBV4-1
CDR3 protein: CASSHRTLTQTNYGYTF
CDR3 DNA: TGCGCCAGCAGCCATCGAACCCTCACACAAACTAACTATGGCTACACCTTC

J gene: TRBJ2-7
D gene: TRBD1
clone size: .
V gene: TRBV5-4
CDR3 protein: CASSHRDRGGEQYF
CDR3 DNA: TGTGCCAGCAGCCACAGGGACAGGGGAGGGGAGCAGTACTTC

J gene: TRBJ1-2
D gene: .
clone size: .
V gene: TRBV14
CDR3 protein: CASSQEGGGVYGYTF
CDR3 DNA: TGTGCCAGCAGCCAAGAGGGGGGCGGCGTGTATGGCTACACCTTC

J gene: TRBJ1-3
D gene: .
clone size: .
V gene: TRBV7-6
CDR3 protein: CASSLEWSGNTIYF
CDR3 DNA: TGTGCCAGCAGCTTAGAATGGTCTGGAAACACCATATATTTT

J gene: TRBJ1-2
D gene: .
clone size: .
V gene: TRBV6-5
CDR3 protein: CASSEVGGNYGYTF
CDR3 DNA: TGTGCCAGCAGTGAAGTAGGGGGAAACTATGGCTACACCTTC

J gene: TRBJ2-3
D gene: TRBD1
clone size: once
V gene: TRBV4-1
CDR3 protein: CASSQVIYRGSLNTQYF
CDR3 DNA: TGCGCCAGCAGCCAAGTAATCTACAGGGGCAGTCTGAATACGCAGTATTTT

J gene: TRBJ2-1
D gene: TRBD1
clone size: .
V gene: TRBV5-4
CDR3 protein: CASRVRNRGLGYNEQFF
CDR3 DNA: TGTGCCAGCAGGGTTAGGAACAGGGGGCTAGGATACAATGAGCAGTTCTTC

J gene: TRBJ2-2
D gene: TRBD1
clone size: once
V gene: TRBV7-2
CDR3 protein: CASSLVTGGFWNTGELFF
CDR3 DNA: TGTGCCAGCAGCTTAGTGACAGGGGGCTTTTGGAACACCGGGGAGCTGTTTTTT

J gene: TRBJ1-1
D gene: .
clone size: once
V gene: TRBV5-1
CDR3 protein: CASSLRIMNTEAFF
CDR3 DNA: TGCGCCAGCAGCTTGCGGATCATGAACACTGAAGCTTTCTTT

J gene: TRBJ2-1
D gene: .
clone size: .
V gene: TRBV20-1
CDR3 protein: CMGSADEQFF
CDR3 DNA: TGCATGGGGTCGGCCGATGAGCAGTTCTTC

J gene: TRBJ2-7
D gene: TRBD2
clone size: .
V gene: TRBV7-2
CDR3 protein: CASSSPAGGYEQYF
CDR3 DNA: TGTGCCAGCAGCTCCCCCGCGGGGGGCTACGAGCAGTACTTC